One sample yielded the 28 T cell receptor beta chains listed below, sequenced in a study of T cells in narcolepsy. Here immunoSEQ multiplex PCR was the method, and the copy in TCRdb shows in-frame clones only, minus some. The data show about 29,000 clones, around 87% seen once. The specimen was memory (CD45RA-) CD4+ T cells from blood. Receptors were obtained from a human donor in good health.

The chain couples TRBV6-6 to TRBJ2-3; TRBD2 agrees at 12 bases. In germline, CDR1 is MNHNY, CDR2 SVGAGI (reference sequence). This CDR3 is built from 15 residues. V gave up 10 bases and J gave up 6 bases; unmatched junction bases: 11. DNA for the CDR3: TGTGCCACCCAGGGACTAGCGGGCCCAGGGGATACGCAGTATTTT. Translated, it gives CATQGLAGPGDTQYF.

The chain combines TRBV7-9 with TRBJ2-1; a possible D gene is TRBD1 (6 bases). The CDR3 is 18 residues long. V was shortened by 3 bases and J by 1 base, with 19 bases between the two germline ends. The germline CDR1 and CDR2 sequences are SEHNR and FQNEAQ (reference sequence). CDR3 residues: CASSFPRGGRVSYNEQFF. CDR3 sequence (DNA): TGTGCCAGCAGCTTCCCTCGAGGGGGTCGTGTATCCTACAATGAGCAGTTCTTC.

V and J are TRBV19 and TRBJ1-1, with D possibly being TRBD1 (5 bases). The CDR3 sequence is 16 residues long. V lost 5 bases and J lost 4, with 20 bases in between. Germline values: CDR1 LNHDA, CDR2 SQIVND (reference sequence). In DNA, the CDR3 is TGTGCCAGTAGTGTCACGGGTCAGGGCTTGAGCACTGAAGCTTTCTTT. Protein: CASSVTGQGLSTEAFF.

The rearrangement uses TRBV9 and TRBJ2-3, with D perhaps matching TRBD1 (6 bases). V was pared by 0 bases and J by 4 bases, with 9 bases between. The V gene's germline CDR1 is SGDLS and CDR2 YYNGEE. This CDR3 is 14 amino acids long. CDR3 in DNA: TGTGCCAGCAGCGTAGGTCCAGGGGCAGATACGCAGTATTTT. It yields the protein CASSVGPGADTQYF.

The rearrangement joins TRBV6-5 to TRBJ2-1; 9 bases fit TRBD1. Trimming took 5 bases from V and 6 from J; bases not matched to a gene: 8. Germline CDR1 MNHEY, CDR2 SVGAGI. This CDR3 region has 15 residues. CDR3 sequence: CASSLGQGSRNEQFF. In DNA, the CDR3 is TGTGCCAGCAGTCTCGGACAGGGGTCTCGCAATGAGCAGTTCTTC.

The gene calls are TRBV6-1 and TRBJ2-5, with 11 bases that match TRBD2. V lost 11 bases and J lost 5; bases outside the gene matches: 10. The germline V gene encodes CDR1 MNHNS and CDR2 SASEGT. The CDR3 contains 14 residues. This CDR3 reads CAVQLAGGPETQYF. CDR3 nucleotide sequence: TGTGCCGTCCAATTAGCGGGGGGGCCTGAGACCCAGTACTTC.

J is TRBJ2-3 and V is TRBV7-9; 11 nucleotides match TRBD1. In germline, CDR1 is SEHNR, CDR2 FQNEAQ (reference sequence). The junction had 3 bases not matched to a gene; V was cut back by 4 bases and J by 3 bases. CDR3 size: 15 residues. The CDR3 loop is CASSSGTGGTDTQYF. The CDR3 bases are TGTGCCAGCAGCTCGGGGACAGGGGGGACAGATACGCAGTATTTT.

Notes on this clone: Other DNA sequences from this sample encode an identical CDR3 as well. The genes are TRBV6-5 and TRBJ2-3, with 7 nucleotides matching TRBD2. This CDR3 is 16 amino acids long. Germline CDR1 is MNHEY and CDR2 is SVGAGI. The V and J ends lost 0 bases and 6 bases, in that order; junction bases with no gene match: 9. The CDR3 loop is CASSYSGGRITDTQYF. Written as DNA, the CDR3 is TGTGCCAGCAGTTACTCTGGCGGGAGAATTACGGATACGCAGTATTTT.

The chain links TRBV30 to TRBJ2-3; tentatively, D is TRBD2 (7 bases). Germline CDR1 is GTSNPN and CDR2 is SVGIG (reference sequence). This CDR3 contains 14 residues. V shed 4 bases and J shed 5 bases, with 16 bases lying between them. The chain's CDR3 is CAWTRGGAGDTQYF. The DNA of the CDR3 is TGTGCCTGGACAAGAGGGGGGGCTGGAGATACGCAGTATTTT.

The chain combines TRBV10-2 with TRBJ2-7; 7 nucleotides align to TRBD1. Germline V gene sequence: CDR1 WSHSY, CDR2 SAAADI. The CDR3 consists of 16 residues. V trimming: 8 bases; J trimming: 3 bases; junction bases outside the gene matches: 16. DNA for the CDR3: TGCGCCAGCGCTGGGAACCGAAGGACAGGCAACTACGAGCAGTACTTC. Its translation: CASAGNRRTGNYEQYF.

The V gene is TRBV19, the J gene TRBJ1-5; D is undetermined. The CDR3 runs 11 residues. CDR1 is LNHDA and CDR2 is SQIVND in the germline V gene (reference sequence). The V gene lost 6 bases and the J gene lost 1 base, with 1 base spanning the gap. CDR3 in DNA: TGTGCCAGTAGAAGCAATCAGCCCCAGCATTTT. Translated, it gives CASRSNQPQHF.

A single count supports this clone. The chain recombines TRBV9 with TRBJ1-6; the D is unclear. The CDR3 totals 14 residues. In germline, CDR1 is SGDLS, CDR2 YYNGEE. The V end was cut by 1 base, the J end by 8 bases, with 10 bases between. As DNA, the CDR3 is TGTGCCAGCAGCGTAACCGTTCATGATTCACCCCTCCACTTT. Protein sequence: CASSVTVHDSPLHF.

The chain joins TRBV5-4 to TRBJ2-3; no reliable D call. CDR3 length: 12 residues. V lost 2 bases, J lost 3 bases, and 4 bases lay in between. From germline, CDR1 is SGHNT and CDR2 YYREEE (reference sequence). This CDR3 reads CASSLRTDTQYF. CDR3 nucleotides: TGTGCCAGCAGCTTAAGGACAGATACGCAGTATTTT.

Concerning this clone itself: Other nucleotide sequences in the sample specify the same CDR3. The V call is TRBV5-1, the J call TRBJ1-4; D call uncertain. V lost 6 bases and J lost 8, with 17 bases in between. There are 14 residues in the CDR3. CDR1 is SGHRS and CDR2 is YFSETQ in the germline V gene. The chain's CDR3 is CASTMTSGSEKLFF. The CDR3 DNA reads TGCGCCAGCACTATGACGTCCGGCTCGGAAAAACTGTTTTTT. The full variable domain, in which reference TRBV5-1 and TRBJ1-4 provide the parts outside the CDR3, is KAGVTQTPRYLIKTRGQQVTLSCSPISGHRSVSWYQQTPGQGLQFLFEYFSETQRNKGNFPGRFSGRQFSNSRSEMNVSTLELGDSALYLCASTMTSGSEKLFFGSGTQLSVL.

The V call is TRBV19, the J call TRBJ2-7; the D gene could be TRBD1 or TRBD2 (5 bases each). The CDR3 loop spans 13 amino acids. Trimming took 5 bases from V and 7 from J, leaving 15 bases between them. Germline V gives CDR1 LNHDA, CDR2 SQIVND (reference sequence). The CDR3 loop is CASSWRTQREQYF. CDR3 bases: TGTGCCAGTAGTTGGAGGACACAGCGGGAGCAGTACTTC.

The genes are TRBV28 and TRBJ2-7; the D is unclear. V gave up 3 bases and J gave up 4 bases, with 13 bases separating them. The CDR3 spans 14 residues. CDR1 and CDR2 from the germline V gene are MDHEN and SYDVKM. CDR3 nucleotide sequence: TGTGCCAGCAGTTTGGTAAGGTTGGCGTACGAGCAGTACTTC. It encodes CASSLVRLAYEQYF.

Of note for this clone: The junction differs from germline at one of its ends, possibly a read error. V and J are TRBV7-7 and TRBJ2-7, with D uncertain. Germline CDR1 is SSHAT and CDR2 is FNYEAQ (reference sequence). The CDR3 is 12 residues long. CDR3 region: CASTPRPREQYF. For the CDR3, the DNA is TGTGCTAGCACCCCGCGCCCCCGGGAGCAGTACTTC.

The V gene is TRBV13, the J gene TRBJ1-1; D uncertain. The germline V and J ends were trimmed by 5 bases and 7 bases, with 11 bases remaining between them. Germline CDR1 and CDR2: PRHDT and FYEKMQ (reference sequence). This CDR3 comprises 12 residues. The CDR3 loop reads CASSLRRDEAFF. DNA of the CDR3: TGTGCCAGCAGCCTAAGACGCGATGAAGCTTTCTTT.

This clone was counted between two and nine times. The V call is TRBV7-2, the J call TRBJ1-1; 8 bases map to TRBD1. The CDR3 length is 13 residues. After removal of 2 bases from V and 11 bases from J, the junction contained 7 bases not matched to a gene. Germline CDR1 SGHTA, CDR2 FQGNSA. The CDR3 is CASSLSLQGGAFF. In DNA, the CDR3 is TGTGCCAGCAGCTTATCATTACAGGGGGGGGCTTTCTTT.

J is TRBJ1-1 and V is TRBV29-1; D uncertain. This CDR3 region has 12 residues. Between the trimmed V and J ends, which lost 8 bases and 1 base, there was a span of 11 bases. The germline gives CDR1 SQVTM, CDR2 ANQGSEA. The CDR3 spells CSSKPGNTEAFF. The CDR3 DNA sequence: TGCAGCTCTAAGCCGGGGAACACTGAAGCTTTCTTT. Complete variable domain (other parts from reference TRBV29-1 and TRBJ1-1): SAVISQKPSRDICQRGTSLTIQCQVDSQVTMMFWYRQQPGQSLTLIATANQGSEATYESGFVIDKFPISRPNLTFSTLTVSNMSPEDSSIYLCSSKPGNTEAFFGQGTRLTVV.

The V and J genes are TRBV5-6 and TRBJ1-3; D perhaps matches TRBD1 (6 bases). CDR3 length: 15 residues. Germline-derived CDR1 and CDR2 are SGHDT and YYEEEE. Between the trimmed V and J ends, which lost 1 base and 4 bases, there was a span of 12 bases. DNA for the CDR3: TGTGCCAGCAGCTTGACAGGGTTCGCGGGAAACACCATATATTTT. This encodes CASSLTGFAGNTIYF.

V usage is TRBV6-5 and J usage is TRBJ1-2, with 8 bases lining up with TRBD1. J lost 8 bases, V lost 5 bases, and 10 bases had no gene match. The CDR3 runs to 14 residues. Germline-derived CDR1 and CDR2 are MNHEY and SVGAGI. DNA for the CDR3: TGTGCCAGCAGTCCTGGGACAGGCGGTTGGGGCTACACCTTC. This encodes CASSPGTGGWGYTF.

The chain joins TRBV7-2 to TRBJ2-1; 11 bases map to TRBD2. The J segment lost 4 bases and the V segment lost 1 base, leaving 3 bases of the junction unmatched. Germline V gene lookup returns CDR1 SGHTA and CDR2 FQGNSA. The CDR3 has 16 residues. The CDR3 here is CASSLVGTSGYNEQFF. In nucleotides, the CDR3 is TGTGCCAGCAGCTTAGTTGGGACTAGCGGATACAATGAGCAGTTCTTC.

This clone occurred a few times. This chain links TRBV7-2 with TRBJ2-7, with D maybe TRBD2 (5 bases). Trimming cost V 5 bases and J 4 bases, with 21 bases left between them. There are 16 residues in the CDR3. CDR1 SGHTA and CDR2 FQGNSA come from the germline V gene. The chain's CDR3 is CASSHIIGRTGYEQYF. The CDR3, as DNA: TGTGCCAGCAGCCACATCATCGGCCGGACGGGGTACGAGCAGTACTTC.

DNA for the CDR3: TGTGCCAGTAGTATCATGGGTTCCGGCACTGAAGCTTTCTTT. Translation: CASSIMGSGTEAFF. This chain connects TRBV19 to TRBJ1-1; D unresolved. The CDR3 sequence is 14 residues long. Deletions cut 3 bases from V and 4 bases from J, with 12 bases between. CDR1 is LNHDA and CDR2 is SQIVND in the germline V gene (reference sequence).

CDR3 nucleotides: TGTGCCAGCAGCGCCCGCAGGGATGAGCAGTTCTTC. It codes for CASSARRDEQFF. The chain employs TRBV7-2 and TRBJ2-1; maybe TRBD1 (5 bases). Trimming removed 5 bases from V and 8 bases from J, with 10 bases in between. Germline CDR1 SGHTA, CDR2 FQGNSA. The CDR3 sequence is 12 residues long.

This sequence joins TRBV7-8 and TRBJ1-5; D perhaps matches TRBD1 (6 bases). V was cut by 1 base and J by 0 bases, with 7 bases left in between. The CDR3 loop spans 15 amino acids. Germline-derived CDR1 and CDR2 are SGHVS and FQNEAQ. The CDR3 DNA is TGTGCCAGCAGCTTAGTACAGGGTAGCAATCAGCCCCAGCATTTT. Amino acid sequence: CASSLVQGSNQPQHF.

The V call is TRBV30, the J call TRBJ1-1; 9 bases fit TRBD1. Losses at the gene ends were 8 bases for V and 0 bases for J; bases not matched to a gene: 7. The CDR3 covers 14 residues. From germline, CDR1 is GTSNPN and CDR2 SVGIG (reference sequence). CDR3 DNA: TGTGCCCTTACAGGGGGCTCGATGAACACTGAAGCTTTCTTT. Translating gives CALTGGSMNTEAFF.